The 32 T cell receptor beta chains below come from one sample, sequenced in a study of breast tumors, draining lymph nodes, adjacent tissues. Axillary draining lymph nodes of breast cancer patients supplied the node samples. TCRdb processed the multiplex PCR reads anew with MiXCR; each CDR3 protein has one entry. The sample consists of about 170,000 distinct CDR3 sequences, approximately 30% of them appearing once. Sequencing was carried out using axillary lymph node tissue. Receptors were obtained from a female donor with breast cancer. Some clones in this sample may be carry-over from other donors' samples.

The table lists this clonotype with many counts. The genes are TRBV24-1 and TRBJ1-2, with D possibly matching TRBD1 (5 bases). Per germline, CDR1 KGHDR and CDR2 SFDVKD. The CDR3 loop spans 13 amino acids. The ends were cut back, 2 bases at V and 8 bases at J, with 11 bases in the middle. CDR3: CATSDWQGEGYTF. The CDR3 DNA reads TGTGCCACCAGTGATTGGCAGGGTGAGGGCTACACCTTC.

This clonotype showed up many times. V is TRBV6-5 and J is TRBJ1-3; 7 bases align to TRBD1. The CDR3 has 16 residues. Losses at the gene ends were 6 bases for V and 4 bases for J; bases not matched to a gene: 12. Germline-derived CDR1 and CDR2 are MNHEY and SVGAGI. CDR3 sequence reads: CASSSIQGLSGNTIYF. The CDR3 DNA is TGTGCCAGCAGCTCCATACAGGGGTTGTCCGGAAACACCATATATTTT.

The chain links TRBV2 to TRBJ1-5, with D hard to call. The CDR3 length is 13 residues. V dropped 6 bases and J dropped 0 bases, with 6 bases sitting between them. The germline CDR1 and CDR2 sequences are SNHLY and FYNNEI. The CDR3 here is CASRSDSNQPQHF. The CDR3 DNA is TGTGCCAGCAGGAGTGATAGCAATCAGCCCCAGCATTTT.

V and J are TRBV2 and TRBJ2-7; tentative D call: TRBD1 (5 bases). Germline assignment: CDR1 SNHLY and CDR2 FYNNEI. The CDR3 covers 12 residues. V was shortened by 2 bases and J by 6 bases, with 8 bases between the two germline ends. The CDR3 region has the DNA TGTGCCAGCAGTGAACTCAGGGCCGAGCAGTACTTC. It translates to CASSELRAEQYF.

This clonotype was detected a few times. A read error may be the cause here, since a much bigger clone is one base away. CDR3 residues: CASSLQGNNQPQPF. As DNA, the CDR3 is TGTGCCAGCAGCTTACAGGGGAACAATCAGCCCCAGCCTTTT. This chain links TRBV9 with TRBJ1-5; TRBD1 matches at 7 bases. The CDR3 contains 14 residues. In germline, CDR1 is SGDLS, CDR2 YYNGEE.

In this sample, this clonotype turned up many times. The chain uses TRBV30 and TRBJ1-2; D is ambiguous. The CDR3 covers 12 residues. V was pared by 4 bases and J by 8 bases, with 14 bases between. Germline V gene lookup returns CDR1 GTSNPN and CDR2 SVGIG (reference sequence). The CDR3 reads CAWTPARVGYTF. The DNA of the CDR3 is TGTGCCTGGACCCCGGCAAGGGTCGGCTACACCTTC.

Note on this clonotype: The conserved final phenylalanine or tryptophan is absent from the CDR3, which likely points to a read error. This chain joins TRBV20-1 and TRBJ2-7; D is ambiguous. V was trimmed by 0 bases and J by 1 base, leaving 16 bases between them. The CDR3 is 16 amino acids. CDR1 and CDR2 from the germline V gene are DFQATT and SNEGSKA (reference sequence). CDR3 bases: TGCAGTGCTAGAGACCCTGGCTCCTCGAAGTCCTACGAGCAGTACTCC. It is translated as CSARDPGSSKSYEQYS.

This clonotype was counted once. The chain uses TRBV11-3 and TRBJ1-4, with D possibly being TRBD1 (6 bases). The CDR3 contains 14 residues. Germline-derived CDR1 and CDR2 are SGHNT and YENEEA. Trimming took off 5 bases at V and 8 bases at J, with 15 bases between the two ends. The DNA for the CDR3 is TGTGCCAGCAGCGACCGAGCAGGGGAAGAAAAACTGTTTTTT. Residues: CASSDRAGEEKLFF.

Concerning this clonotype: Since a much larger clone is just one base distant, this may be a read error. This chain connects TRBV6-5 to TRBJ2-2; the match to TRBD2 covers 8 bases. The germline V gene has CDR1 MNHEY and CDR2 SVGAGI. Germline trimming cut 5 bases from V and 7 bases from J; bases unmatched to any gene: 21. CDR3 size: 19 residues. The DNA for the CDR3 is TGTGCCAGCAGTCATAAAAAGACGAGAATAGCGGGAAGCTTCGGGGAGCTGTTTTTT. This sequence encodes CASSHKKTRIAGSFGELFF.

This clonotype has more than one count but fewer than ten. This clone may be a read error of a much larger clone one base away. Given the absence of the conserved phenylalanine or tryptophan at the CDR3 end, a read error is likely. The V gene is TRBV19, the J gene TRBJ2-7; D perhaps matches TRBD1 (6 bases). The CDR3 contains 14 residues. Germline CDR1 is LNHDA and CDR2 is SQIVND (reference sequence). Trimming removed 3 bases at V and 2 bases at J, with 11 bases between. For the CDR3, the DNA is TGTGCCAGTAGTATGACAGGAATCACCTACGAGCAGTACCTC. Translating it yields CASSMTGITYEQYL.

The CDR3 loop is CASSARDRGLGYTF. DNA of the CDR3: TGTGCCAGCAGCGCCCGGGACAGGGGGCTTGGCTACACCTTC. J is TRBJ1-2 and V is TRBV9, with 12 bases fitting TRBD1. In germline, CDR1 is SGDLS, CDR2 YYNGEE. The CDR3 sequence is 14 residues long. Trimming removed 3 bases from V and 7 bases from J; junction bases left unmatched: 4.

The rearrangement joins TRBV29-1 to TRBJ2-2; D uncertain. The ends were cut back, 1 base at V and 6 bases at J, with 6 bases in the middle. The CDR3 covers 12 residues. Germline CDR1 reads SQVTM; CDR2 reads ANQGSEA. The chain's CDR3 is CSVEGRAGELFF. In nucleotides, the CDR3 is TGCAGCGTTGAAGGTCGTGCCGGGGAGCTGTTTTTT.

This clonotype was observed many times. V is TRBV3-1 and J is TRBJ1-2; weak D call: TRBD1 (5 bases). CDR3 size: 13 residues. V was trimmed by 3 bases and J by 3 bases, leaving 8 bases between them. Germline CDR1 reads LGHDT; CDR2 reads YNNKEL (reference sequence). In nucleotides, the CDR3 is TGTGCCAGCAGCCACAGGGCAGACTATGGCTACACCTTC. Translated: CASSHRADYGYTF.

This clonotype has ten or more counts. The rearrangement joins TRBV13 to TRBJ1-6; D ambiguous. The V gene lost 4 bases and the J gene lost 0 bases, with 7 bases spanning the gap. The CDR3 extends over 15 amino acids. Germline V lookup: CDR1 PRHDT, CDR2 FYEKMQ (reference sequence). Written as DNA, the CDR3 is TGTGCCAGCAGCTGGAGGCCCTCCTATAATTCACCCCTCCACTTT. It encodes CASSWRPSYNSPLHF.

The chain employs TRBV13 and TRBJ1-2; D is unresolved. V lost 10 bases and J 5 bases, leaving 11 bases between the germline ends. Germline values: CDR1 PRHDT, CDR2 FYEKMQ (reference sequence). This CDR3 has 11 residues. The CDR3 loop reads CATGGVYGYTF. The CDR3, as DNA: TGTGCCACGGGCGGGGTTTATGGCTACACCTTC.

This clonotype appeared many times. The CDR3 reads CAWSFGGGNGYTF. The CDR3 nucleotides read TGTGCCTGGAGTTTCGGAGGGGGGAATGGCTACACCTTC. V gene TRBV30 combines with J gene TRBJ1-2; TRBD1 is a possible D gene (6 bases). V lost 2 bases, J lost 6 bases, and 13 bases lay in between. CDR1 and CDR2 (germline): GTSNPN, SVGIG (reference sequence). CDR3 size: 13 residues.

In its sample, this clonotype was seen a few times. This may come from a read error, since a much larger clone is one base off. The chain carries TRBV5-6 and TRBJ1-5; no firm D call. Trimming took off 2 bases at V and 2 bases at J, with 11 bases between the two ends. The germline V gene encodes CDR1 SGHDT and CDR2 YYEEEE. There are 15 residues in the CDR3. CDR3 nucleotide sequence: TGTGCCAGCAGCTTCGCCCTGGCTCGCAATCAGCCCCAGCATTTT. As protein: CASSFALARNQPQHF.

This clonotype was detected ten times or more. The gene calls are TRBV9 and TRBJ2-5; either TRBD1 or TRBD2 may fit D (6 bases each). Germline loops: CDR1 SGDLS, CDR2 YYNGEE. The V end lost 5 bases, the J end lost 0 bases, and 14 bases lay between the germline ends. The CDR3 covers 15 residues. In nucleotides, the CDR3 is TGTGCCAGCAGTTCGGGGGCGATTTACCAAGAGACCCAGTACTTC. This gives the protein CASSSGAIYQETQYF.

V usage is TRBV12-3 or TRBV12-4 and J usage is TRBJ2-3, with 8 bases fitting TRBD1. This CDR3 region has 14 residues. The V segment lost 3 bases and the J segment 5 bases; nucleotides outside the gene matches: 4. CDR3: CASSFQGARDTQYF. Written as DNA, the CDR3 is TGTGCCAGCAGTTTTCAGGGGGCGAGAGATACGCAGTATTTT.

The gene calls are TRBV24-1 and TRBJ2-1; D might be TRBD2 (6 bases). Germline V CDR1 and CDR2: KGHDR, SFDVKD. Deletions cut 0 bases from V and 4 bases from J, with 6 bases between. The CDR3 length is 14 residues. CDR3 in amino acids: CATSDLRGYNEQFF. The CDR3 region has the DNA TGTGCCACCAGTGATTTGCGGGGGTACAATGAGCAGTTCTTC.

V gene TRBV12-3 or TRBV12-4 combines with J gene TRBJ2-5, with TRBD2 matching 9 bases. V trimming: 2 bases; J trimming: 1 base; junction bases outside the gene matches: 5. There are 16 residues in the CDR3. The CDR3 region has the DNA TGTGCCAGCAGTTTAATTAGCGGGGGCCCCCAAGAGACCCAGTACTTC. Translated: CASSLISGGPQETQYF.

This clonotype was seen at least ten times. The chain combines TRBV6-2 or TRBV6-3 with TRBJ2-7; 8 bases map to TRBD1. The germline V gene encodes CDR1 MNHEY and CDR2 SVGEGT. V gave up 6 bases and J gave up 4 bases; unmatched junction bases: 8. This CDR3 comprises 14 residues. CDR3 nucleotides: TGTGCCAGCAGCTACGGGACAGGACTGTACGAGCAGTACTTC. This codes for CASSYGTGLYEQYF.

Concerning this clonotype itself: A much larger clone sits a single nucleotide away, making a read error possible. The chain links TRBV20-1 to TRBJ2-2, with 10 bases that match TRBD1. This CDR3 has 16 residues. Losses at the gene ends were 0 bases for V and 4 bases for J; bases not matched to a gene: 5. Germline V gene lookup returns CDR1 DFQATT and CDR2 SNEGSKA (reference sequence). This CDR3 reads CSARDRGQGTTGELFF. The CDR3 DNA reads TGCAGTGCTAGAGATAGGGGACAGGGGACCACCGGGGAGCTGTTTTTT.

This clonotype was recorded a few times. CDR3 in amino acids: CASSSGGAGRTEAFF. For the CDR3, the DNA is TGCGCCAGCAGCTCAGGCGGGGCAGGGCGGACTGAAGCTTTCTTT. The chain employs TRBV5-1 and TRBJ1-1, with TRBD1 as a possible D gene (5 bases). The CDR3 runs 15 residues. V was trimmed by 3 bases and J by 5 bases, leaving 17 bases between them. CDR1 is SGHRS, CDR2 YFSETQ, per germline.

This clonotype was counted ten times or more. The rearrangement links TRBV6-2 or TRBV6-3 to TRBJ2-1, with 12 bases aligning to TRBD2. The CDR3 has 16 residues. J lost 6 bases, V lost 5 bases, and 8 bases had no gene match. Germline CDR1 MNHEY, CDR2 SVGEGT. CDR3 DNA sequence: TGTGCCAGCAGTCCCCTAGCGGGAGGGGGGATCAATGAGCAGTTCTTC. It translates to CASSPLAGGGINEQFF.

The chain joins TRBV9 to TRBJ1-2; the D gene is possibly TRBD1 (5 bases). This CDR3 has 14 amino acids. The V end was cut by 3 bases, the J end by 7 bases, with 16 bases between. Per the germline V gene, CDR1 is SGDLS and CDR2 is YYNGEE. The chain's CDR3 is CASSAPIAGGGYTF. CDR3 bases: TGTGCCAGCAGCGCTCCAATAGCGGGGGGTGGCTACACCTTC.

Notes on this clonotype: This clone may be a read error of a much larger clone one base away. No conserved phenylalanine or tryptophan ends this CDR3, so it is likely a read error. The genes are TRBV9 and TRBJ2-1; 12 bases are a match to TRBD2. Germline CDR1 SGDLS, CDR2 YYNGEE. V dropped 4 bases and J dropped 10; count of bases not matched to a gene: 3. The CDR3 loop spans 13 amino acids. The CDR3 sequence: CASSFGLAGEQFS. The CDR3 DNA reads TGTGCCAGCAGCTTCGGACTAGCGGGGGAGCAGTTCTCC.

This clonotype came up many times. The chain recombines TRBV28 with TRBJ2-3; 8 bases map to TRBD2. Germline assignment: CDR1 MDHEN and CDR2 SYDVKM. V trimming: 4 bases; J trimming: 0 bases; junction bases outside the gene matches: 6. CDR3 length equals 16 residues. In DNA form, the CDR3 reads TGTGCCAGCAGTTCCACGGGGGGGACTAGCACAGATACGCAGTATTTT. Amino acids: CASSSTGGTSTDTQYF.

This clonotype was detected ten times or more. This chain joins TRBV19 and TRBJ2-7; 7 nucleotides align to TRBD2. From germline, CDR1 is LNHDA and CDR2 SQIVND (reference sequence). CDR3 length equals 15 residues. V was clipped by 5 bases and J by 9 bases; unmatched bases: 16. CDR3 sequence (DNA): TGTGCCAGTAGTCTAATCAGCGGGGACCCCTCCGGGCAGTACTTC. This codes for CASSLISGDPSGQYF. The full variable domain, in which reference TRBV19 and TRBJ2-7 provide the parts outside the CDR3, is DGGITQSPKYLFRKEGQNVTLSCEQNLNHDAMYWYRQDPGQGLRLIYYSQIVNDFQKGDIAEGYSVSREKKESFPLTVTSAQKNPTAFYLCASSLISGDPSGQYFGPGTRLTVT.

The rearrangement links TRBV7-2 to TRBJ2-3; D may be TRBD2 (5 bases). Trimming took 1 base from V and 9 from J, leaving 11 bases between them. Germline assignment: CDR1 SGHTA and CDR2 FQGNSA. The CDR3 spans 13 residues. CDR3 nucleotide sequence: TGTGCCAGCAGCTTAGACGGGGTCCTCACGCAGTATTTT. It encodes CASSLDGVLTQYF.

Comments on this clonotype: A much more abundant neighbour one base away suggests this may be a read error. The chain combines TRBV14 with TRBJ2-2; either TRBD1 or TRBD2 may supply D (5 bases each). In germline, CDR1 is SGHDN, CDR2 FVKESK. The CDR3 is 15 amino acids. The CDR3 loop reads CASSQGRHYAGEPFF. As DNA, the CDR3 is TGTGCCAGCAGCCAGGGACGGCATTACGCCGGGGAGCCGTTTTTT.

Notes on this clonotype: The junction departs from the called germline gene at one end, perhaps through a read error. The chain couples TRBV7-6 to TRBJ2-6; D possibly corresponds to TRBD2 (6 bases). Germline V CDR1 and CDR2: SGHVS, FNYEAQ. The CDR3 spans 14 residues. The CDR3 here is CASSELGGRGTEAF. In DNA, the CDR3 is TGTGCCAGCAGCGAATTGGGGGGTCGTGGCACTGAAGCTTTC.